A single T cell receptor (beta chain) is shown here with its context. Its antigen remains unidentified. The sample comes from a study of post-analysis software for immune sequencing data. Study conclusions and caveats: Four or five TRBV segments, TRBV5-6, TRBV5-1 and TRBV20-1 among them, were found more frequent in patients than controls. F measure showed strong co-clustering of same-batch samples.

The CDR3 length is 13 residues. The germline CDR1 and CDR2 sequences are SNHLY and FYNNEI. V lost 2 bases, J lost 3 bases, and 8 bases lay in between. Unique molecular identifiers were carried by the TCR beta cDNA libraries. T cells numbering about 0.95 to 10 million yielded about 500,000 cDNA molecules. TCRdb re-derived calls from the PCR reads in MiXCR, one entry per CDR3 protein. This table holds hundreds of thousands of distinct CDR3 sequences, 55% to 60% found once. V gene TRBV2 combines with J gene TRBJ2-7; D gene unclear. The origin of this receptor is a girl aged 2-15 years with multiple sclerosis. Source material: blood. DNA of the CDR3: TGTGCCAGCAGTGAACGGACCTTCTACGAGCAGTACTTC. Its translation is CASSERTFYEQYF.